What follows are 17 T cell receptor beta chains derived from one specimen sequenced in a study of cytomegalovirus exposure and HLA in healthy donors. Assay: immunoSEQ multiplex PCR; the TCRdb copy retains only in-frame clones and omits some. The sample yields about 83,000 clones, approximately 96% seen once. Sequenced: PBMCs. Every receptor here comes from a woman under 30 in good health and CMV-seronegative.

This chain joins TRBV6-1 and TRBJ2-3; D possibly corresponds to TRBD1 (5 bases). The CDR3 extends over 16 amino acids. Germline V gives CDR1 MNHNS, CDR2 SASEGT. V lost 4 bases to trimming and J lost 2 bases, with 16 bases between them. The CDR3 DNA follows: TGTGCCAGCAGTGGGGTTTCGACAGTTATCACAGATACGCAGTATTTT. This sequence encodes CASSGVSTVITDTQYF.

This CDR3 reads CSVRGVNTEAFF. The CDR3 DNA is TGCAGCGTCAGGGGAGTGAACACTGAAGCTTTCTTT. This chain connects TRBV29-1 to TRBJ1-1; tentatively, D is TRBD1 (6 bases). The CDR3 has 12 amino acids. Germline lookup yields CDR1 SQVTM and CDR2 ANQGSEA. Trimming removed 6 bases from V and 0 bases from J, with 8 bases in between.

The CDR3 region is CASSYTGDLDTQYF. In DNA form, the CDR3 reads TGTGCCAGCAGTTATACAGGAGATCTCGATACGCAGTATTTT. The V gene is TRBV28, the J gene TRBJ2-3; D possibly corresponds to TRBD1 (5 bases). V lost 4 bases, J lost 6 bases, and 14 bases lay in between. CDR3 size: 14 residues. Germline assignment: CDR1 MDHEN and CDR2 SYDVKM.

For the CDR3, the DNA is TGTGCCATCAGTGACCCGGGACAGGGCTCCTACAATGAGCAGTTCTTC. Its translation is CAISDPGQGSYNEQFF. J is TRBJ2-1 and V is TRBV10-3; TRBD1 aligns across 9 bases. V dropped 3 bases and J dropped 0; count of bases not matched to a gene: 3. Germline assignment: CDR1 ENHRY and CDR2 SYGVKD. This CDR3 contains 16 residues.

The chain combines TRBV5-6 with TRBJ1-1; TRBD1 is a possible D gene (5 bases). Germline V lookup: CDR1 SGHDT, CDR2 YYEEEE. V was clipped by 0 bases and J by 3 bases, with 6 bases between them. CDR3 length: 13 amino acids. This CDR3 is CASSLGQYTEAFF. The DNA of the CDR3 is TGTGCCAGCAGCTTGGGACAGTACACTGAAGCTTTCTTT. The variable domain in full, with the rest retrieved from reference TRBV5-6 and TRBJ1-1, is DAGVTQSPTHLIKTRGQQVTLRCSPKSGHDTVSWYQQALGQGPQFIFQYYEEEERQRGNFPDRFSGHQFPNYSSELNVNALLLGDSALYLCASSLGQYTEAFFGQGTRLTVV.

This clone was found a few times. This chain connects TRBV2 to TRBJ1-1; TRBD1 agrees at 7 bases. Germline V gives CDR1 SNHLY, CDR2 FYNNEI. This CDR3 has 12 residues. The V and J ends lost 10 bases and 3 bases, in that order; junction bases with no gene match: 5. The CDR3 is CATDDRDTEAFF. CDR3 DNA: TGTGCCACCGACGACAGGGACACTGAAGCTTTCTTT.

The count of this clone is one. This chain connects TRBV5-1 to TRBJ2-5; 10 bases are a match to TRBD2. Per the germline V gene, CDR1 is SGHRS and CDR2 is YFSETQ. The V gene end was trimmed by 1 base and the J gene end by 0 bases; junction bases not matched to a gene: 12. This CDR3 is built from 19 residues. CDR3 residues: CASSLQPYSLAGNQETQYF. The DNA of the CDR3 is TGCGCCAGCAGCTTGCAACCATACTCACTAGCGGGGAACCAAGAGACCCAGTACTTC. The full variable domain, completed using reference TRBV5-1 and TRBJ2-5, is KAGVTQTPRYLIKTRGQQVTLSCSPISGHRSVSWYQQTPGQGLQFLFEYFSETQRNKGNFPGRFSGRQFSNSRSEMNVSTLELGDSALYLCASSLQPYSLAGNQETQYFGPGTRLLVL.

The chain carries TRBV28 and TRBJ2-7, with 11 bases identical to TRBD1. With V trimmed by 5 bases and J by 6 bases, 9 bases remained unmatched. CDR3 length: 15 amino acids. Germline loops: CDR1 MDHEN, CDR2 SYDVKM. Written as DNA, the CDR3 is TGTGCCAGCAGTGCGCCGGGACAGGGGGTCTCCGAGCAGTACTTC. Translating gives CASSAPGQGVSEQYF.

The chain combines TRBV5-1 with TRBJ1-1; D is perhaps TRBD1 (6 bases). The CDR3 loop spans 16 amino acids. Germline-derived CDR1 and CDR2 are SGHRS and YFSETQ. Trimming took 3 bases from V and 3 from J, leaving 18 bases between them. Written as DNA, the CDR3 is TGCGCCAGCAGCTCAAACCGCCTGGGGGCGGACACTGAAGCTTTCTTT. Its protein product is CASSSNRLGADTEAFF.

The chain employs TRBV28 and TRBJ1-1; D is possibly TRBD1 (5 bases). Trimming removed 3 bases at V and 0 bases at J, with 20 bases between. The CDR3 is 18 amino acids. Germline-derived CDR1 and CDR2 are MDHEN and SYDVKM. CDR3 residues: CASSFRVGAGIMNTEAFF. The DNA for the CDR3 is TGTGCCAGCAGTTTTAGGGTAGGGGCAGGCATTATGAACACTGAAGCTTTCTTT. Supplemented by reference TRBV28 and TRBJ1-1, the full variable domain reads DVKVTQSSRYLVKRTGEKVFLECVQDMDHENMFWYRQDPGLGLRLIYFSYDVKMKEKGDIPEGYSVSREKKERFSLILESASTNQTSMYLCASSFRVGAGIMNTEAFFGQGTRLTVV.

The CDR3 DNA sequence: TGTGCCAGCAGCGTCCTTGGGGGAGGGACCACCGGGGAGCTGTTTTTT. This codes for CASSVLGGGTTGELFF. The V gene is TRBV9, the J gene TRBJ2-2; 7 bases match TRBD2. The CDR3 loop spans 16 amino acids. Germline assignment: CDR1 SGDLS and CDR2 YYNGEE. V was pared by 2 bases and J by 4 bases, with 8 bases of the junction left unmatched.

This chain joins TRBV28 and TRBJ1-2, with D perhaps TRBD1 (6 bases). The germline CDR1 and CDR2 sequences are MDHEN and SYDVKM. The V end was cut by 3 bases, the J end by 5 bases, with 19 bases between. CDR3 length: 16 amino acids. CDR3 sequence reads: CASSFPKQGFRYGYTF. The CDR3 region has the DNA TGTGCCAGCAGTTTCCCCAAACAGGGCTTTAGGTATGGCTACACCTTC.

This chain joins TRBV6-1 and TRBJ2-1, with 11 nucleotides matching TRBD2. The CDR3 covers 17 residues. Germline CDR1 MNHNS, CDR2 SASEGT. J gave up 5 bases and V 1 base, and 7 bases lay outside the gene matches. CDR3 protein: CASSEVGLAGGNNEQFF. The CDR3 DNA reads as TGTGCCAGCAGTGAAGTGGGATTAGCGGGAGGGAACAATGAGCAGTTCTTC.

This clone was picked up one time. In DNA form, the CDR3 reads TGTGCCAGCAGCTCGGTCTTTCAGGGGGCACAAGAAAAACTGTTTTTT. It specifies CASSSVFQGAQEKLFF. The genes are TRBV7-9 and TRBJ1-4, with 8 bases that match TRBD1. Germline CDR1 SEHNR, CDR2 FQNEAQ (reference sequence). The CDR3 consists of 16 residues. Losses at the gene ends were 4 bases for V and 8 bases for J; bases not matched to a gene: 12.

The gene calls are TRBV13 and TRBJ1-2, with 8 bases lining up with TRBD1. The V gene's germline CDR1 is PRHDT and CDR2 FYEKMQ (reference sequence). V lost 3 bases and J lost 6; bases outside the gene matches: 18. The CDR3 covers 18 residues. CDR3 in amino acids: CASSLSPRGRGIVNGYTF. CDR3 bases: TGTGCCAGCAGCTTGTCCCCCAGGGGGCGAGGTATCGTGAATGGCTACACCTTC. Full variable domain (outside the CDR3, taken from reference TRBV13 and TRBJ1-2): AAGVIQSPRHLIKEKRETATLKCYPIPRHDTVYWYQQGPGQDPQFLISFYEKMQSDKGSIPDRFSAQQFSDYHSELNMSSLELGDSALYFCASSLSPRGRGIVNGYTFGSGTRLTVV.

The CDR3 loop is CATSRYYSSGAQETQYF. As DNA, the CDR3 is TGTGCCACCAGCAGATACTACTCTAGCGGGGCTCAAGAGACCCAGTACTTC. The rearrangement uses TRBV15 and TRBJ2-5, with 9 nucleotides matching TRBD2. J lost 2 bases, V lost 2 bases, and 9 bases had no gene match. The CDR3 is 17 amino acids. The germline CDR1 and CDR2 sequences are LNHNV and YYDKDF (reference sequence).

The chain links TRBV19 to TRBJ1-2, with D perhaps matching TRBD1 (6 bases). The germline CDR1 and CDR2 sequences are LNHDA and SQIVND (reference sequence). The CDR3 is 13 amino acids. The V gene lost 7 bases and the J gene lost 5 bases, with 14 bases spanning the gap. In nucleotides, the CDR3 is TGTGCCAGTACCACAGGGTACGATTATGGCTACACCTTC. Residues: CASTTGYDYGYTF.